These T cell receptor beta chains were read from a single sample in a study of T cell changes during pregnancy in multiple sclerosis. Libraries were prepared by immunoSEQ multiplex PCR; TCRdb keeps only in-frame clonotypes and omits some of them. The sample holds around 30,000 clones, about 87% seen once. This material consisted of CD8+ T cells from peripheral blood mononuclear cells, taken before pregnancy. These receptors were collected from a female donor with multiple sclerosis, enrolled in a pregnancy study. Both conserved end residues are part of each CDR3. D genes are given only for firm matches. Part of the rows lack a size; the others show once, few, many or a class for expanded clones.

d_call: TRBD2; j_call: TRBJ2-1; clone_size: -; v_call: TRBV13; cdr3_nt: TGTGCCAGCAGCTCTTGGACTAGCATCGGTGAGCAGTTCTTC; cdr3_aa: CASSSWTSIGEQFF
d_call: -; j_call: TRBJ2-5; clone_size: -; v_call: TRBV2; cdr3_nt: TGTGCCAGCAAGTTAGTAGGGGATCAAGAGACCCAGTACTTC; cdr3_aa: CASKLVGDQETQYF
d_call: -; j_call: TRBJ1-2; clone_size: -; v_call: TRBV28; cdr3_nt: TGTGCCAGCAGTTTAAGGGGAAGTGGCTACACCTTC; cdr3_aa: CASSLRGSGYTF
d_call: -; j_call: TRBJ1-2; clone_size: -; v_call: TRBV19; cdr3_nt: TGTGCCAGTAGCGGAACAGGGATCCATGGCTACACCTTC; cdr3_aa: CASSGTGIHGYTF
d_call: TRBD2; j_call: TRBJ2-1; clone_size: -; v_call: TRBV28; cdr3_nt: TGTGCCAGCAGTTTATCTTACAGCGGGGCATACAATGAGCAGTTCTTC; cdr3_aa: CASSLSYSGAYNEQFF
d_call: -; j_call: TRBJ2-7; clone_size: -; v_call: TRBV5-8; cdr3_nt: TGTGCCAGCAGCCTACTAGGGGGCGAGCAGTACTTC; cdr3_aa: CASSLLGGEQYF
d_call: -; j_call: TRBJ1-2; clone_size: -; v_call: TRBV7-9; cdr3_nt: TGTGCCAGCAGCTTATTAGAGGTGCCGGATGGCTACACCTTC; cdr3_aa: CASSLLEVPDGYTF
d_call: TRBD2; j_call: TRBJ2-5; clone_size: -; v_call: TRBV4-1; cdr3_nt: TGCGCCAGCAGCCAAGGACTAGCGGATCAAGAGACCCAGTACTTC; cdr3_aa: CASSQGLADQETQYF
d_call: -; j_call: TRBJ2-1; clone_size: -; v_call: TRBV7-6; cdr3_nt: TGTGCCAGCAGCTTTTCCCGACTAGGTTCTGAGCAGTTCTTC; cdr3_aa: CASSFSRLGSEQFF
d_call: -; j_call: TRBJ2-5; clone_size: -; v_call: TRBV19; cdr3_nt: TGTGCCAGTAGGCTCACAGTCGAAGAGACCCAGTACTTC; cdr3_aa: CASRLTVEETQYF
d_call: -; j_call: TRBJ1-5; clone_size: -; v_call: TRBV12-5; cdr3_nt: TGTGCTAGTGGGCCATACCTATGGGCGGGTAATCAGCCCCAGCATTTT; cdr3_aa: CASGPYLWAGNQPQHF
d_call: -; j_call: TRBJ2-7; clone_size: -; v_call: TRBV25-1; cdr3_nt: TGTGCCAGCAGTGACCAACTCGAGCAGTACTTC; cdr3_aa: CASSDQLEQYF
d_call: -; j_call: TRBJ2-2; clone_size: -; v_call: TRBV21-1; cdr3_nt: TGTGCCAGCAGCCCGGGGAGGACTAGCGGGAGATGCTCCGGGGAGCTGTTTTTT; cdr3_aa: CASSPGRTSGRCSGELFF
d_call: -; j_call: TRBJ1-1; clone_size: -; v_call: TRBV30; cdr3_nt: TGTGCCTGGAGTGCATTGGAGAGGGCCCCAGGGGCTAGAACTGAAGCTTTCTTT; cdr3_aa: CAWSALERAPGARTEAFF
d_call: TRBD1; j_call: TRBJ1-3; clone_size: -; v_call: TRBV29-1; cdr3_nt: TGCAGCGTTGACTCCGGGACAGGGGGTTCTGGAAACACCATATATTTT; cdr3_aa: CSVDSGTGGSGNTIYF
d_call: -; j_call: TRBJ1-2; clone_size: few; v_call: TRBV5-4; cdr3_nt: TGTGCCAGCAGCTTTAACTCAAACTATGGCTACACCTTC; cdr3_aa: CASSFNSNYGYTF
d_call: -; j_call: TRBJ2-2; clone_size: -; v_call: TRBV11-2; cdr3_nt: TGTGCCAGCAGCTATACTCGGACCGGGGAGCTGTTTTTT; cdr3_aa: CASSYTRTGELFF
d_call: -; j_call: TRBJ2-7; clone_size: -; v_call: TRBV7-9; cdr3_nt: TGTGCCAGCAGCTCGTCCGAACCCAGCTCCTACGAGCAGTACTTC; cdr3_aa: CASSSSEPSSYEQYF
d_call: TRBD2; j_call: TRBJ2-4; clone_size: -; v_call: TRBV30; cdr3_nt: TGTGCCTGGAGTCTACTAGCGGGACGAAACATTCAGTACTTC; cdr3_aa: CAWSLLAGRNIQYF
d_call: TRBD2; j_call: TRBJ2-3; clone_size: -; v_call: TRBV29-1; cdr3_nt: TGCAGCATTGGGACTAGCGGGACACCAGATACGCAGTATTTT; cdr3_aa: CSIGTSGTPDTQYF
d_call: TRBD2; j_call: TRBJ2-1; clone_size: -; v_call: TRBV9; cdr3_nt: TGTGCCAGCAGCGTAGCTCAGCGGGGGGTCCCCTCTTACAATGAGCAGTTCTTC; cdr3_aa: CASSVAQRGVPSYNEQFF
d_call: TRBD1; j_call: TRBJ1-1; clone_size: few; v_call: TRBV4-3; cdr3_nt: TGCGCCAGCAGCCAAGGCCCAGGGGGCACTGAAGCTTTCTTT; cdr3_aa: CASSQGPGGTEAFF
d_call: TRBD2; j_call: TRBJ2-7; clone_size: -; v_call: TRBV7-8; cdr3_nt: TGTGCCAGCAGCTGGGGACTAGCGGGGGCCTCCTACGAGCAGTACTTC; cdr3_aa: CASSWGLAGASYEQYF
d_call: -; j_call: TRBJ2-3; clone_size: -; v_call: TRBV9; cdr3_nt: TGTGCCAGCAGCCCAGGGGACGGTCGAGATACGCAGTATTTT; cdr3_aa: CASSPGDGRDTQYF
d_call: TRBD1; j_call: TRBJ1-4; clone_size: -; v_call: TRBV25-1; cdr3_nt: TGTGCCAGCAGTGATGGGACAGGGAGTGAAAAACTGTTTTTT; cdr3_aa: CASSDGTGSEKLFF
d_call: -; j_call: TRBJ1-1; clone_size: -; v_call: TRBV7-9; cdr3_nt: TGTGCCAGCAGCTTAGAGAAGGCTACGGGAGCTTTCTTT; cdr3_aa: CASSLEKATGAFF
d_call: -; j_call: TRBJ2-2; clone_size: -; v_call: TRBV7-9; cdr3_nt: TGTGCCAGCAGCCCACTGTTCACCGGGGAGCTGTTTTTT; cdr3_aa: CASSPLFTGELFF